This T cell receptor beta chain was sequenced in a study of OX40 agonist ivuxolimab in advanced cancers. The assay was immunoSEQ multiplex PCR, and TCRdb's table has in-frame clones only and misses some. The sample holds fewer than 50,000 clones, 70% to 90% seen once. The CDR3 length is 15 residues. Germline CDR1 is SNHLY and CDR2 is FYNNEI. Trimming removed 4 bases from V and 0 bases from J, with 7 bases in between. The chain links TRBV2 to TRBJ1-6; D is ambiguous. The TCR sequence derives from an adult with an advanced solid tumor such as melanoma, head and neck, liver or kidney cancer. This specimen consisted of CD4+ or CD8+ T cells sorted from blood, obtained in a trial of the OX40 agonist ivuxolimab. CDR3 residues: CASSASSSYNSPLHF. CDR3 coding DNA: TGTGCCAGCAGTGCGTCAAGCTCCTATAATTCACCCCTCCACTTT.